Each of the 27 T cell receptor beta chains below was sequenced from the same sample in a study of T cells in Graves' hyperthyroidism and ophthalmopathy. Using RNA transcripts as the source, TCR beta CDR3 regions were amplified. During a first-round RT-PCR of the TCR CDR3, the HTBI primer set was used. Each CDR3 protein is one row after TCRdb ran MiXCR on the multiplex PCR reads. There are around 60,000 distinct CDR3 sequences in the sample; less than 50% occur only once, and 9.5% to 15% lies in the top ten. The source material was blood. Every receptor here comes from a woman in her 30s with Graves' ophthalmopathy.

For this clonotype: This CDR3 is missing its conserved last phenylalanine or tryptophan, likely due to a read error. The chain couples TRBV20-1 to TRBJ2-7; D gene uncertain. Germline CDR1 DFQATT, CDR2 SNEGSKA (reference sequence). CDR3 size: 13 residues. With 2 bases removed from V and 2 bases from J, the gap between germline ends came to 10 bases. DNA for the CDR3: TGCAGTGCTAGATTAGCCAGGCCCTACGAGCAGTACCTC. It specifies CSARLARPYEQYL.

This clonotype was observed many times. The rearrangement links TRBV29-1 to TRBJ2-1; D assignment may be TRBD1 or TRBD2 (6 bases each). CDR3 length equals 15 residues. Trimming pared 5 bases from V and 3 bases from J, leaving 17 bases between. The germline gives CDR1 SQVTM, CDR2 ANQGSEA. CDR3 loop: CSVLGGGDNYNEQFF. CDR3 sequence (DNA): TGCAGCGTTTTGGGAGGAGGGGACAACTACAATGAGCAGTTCTTC.

Ten or more counts support this clonotype. V usage is TRBV9 and J usage is TRBJ2-7, with D perhaps matching TRBD1 or TRBD2 (5 bases each). The V end lost 4 bases, the J end lost 6 bases, and 17 bases lay between the germline ends. The CDR3 is 14 amino acids. The V gene's germline CDR1 is SGDLS and CDR2 YYNGEE. The CDR3 sequence is CASSLRDPGVEQYF. The CDR3 DNA reads as TGTGCCAGCAGCCTCCGGGACCCCGGAGTCGAGCAGTACTTC.

Turning to this clonotype: It is likely a read error, because the conserved phenylalanine at the end of the CDR3 is missing. It is unclear where the CDR3 begins or ends on the DNA, so no DNA is shown, and the CDR3 is as TCRdb lists it. The chain combines TRBV6-6 with TRBJ2-5; TRBD1 is the table's D call, not checked against the DNA. Per germline, CDR1 MNHNY and CDR2 SVGAGI (reference sequence). Ends included, the CDR3 has 8 residues. CDR3: CASRTRDR.

This clonotype appeared many times. The chain uses TRBV30 and TRBJ1-1; D unclear. CDR1 GTSNPN and CDR2 SVGIG come from the germline V gene (reference sequence). This CDR3 contains 11 residues. V gave up 5 bases and J gave up 4 bases, with 8 bases separating them. The CDR3 loop reads CAWGRSTEAFF. In DNA form, the CDR3 reads TGTGCCTGGGGACGATCCACTGAAGCTTTCTTT.

The rearrangement uses TRBV7-9 and TRBJ2-3; 7 bases are a match to TRBD1. Looked up from germline, CDR1 is SEHNR and CDR2 is FQNEAQ (reference sequence). Germline trimming cut 5 bases from V and 2 bases from J; bases unmatched to any gene: 7. The CDR3 totals 15 residues. The CDR3 DNA follows: TGTGCCAGCAGCCCAGGGGGAGAAGTCACAGATACGCAGTATTTT. Protein product: CASSPGGEVTDTQYF.

In this sample, this clonotype turned up many times. J is TRBJ1-1 and V is TRBV29-1; 7 bases are a match to TRBD1. The CDR3 consists of 13 residues. In germline, CDR1 is SQVTM, CDR2 ANQGSEA. J gave up 1 base and V 6 bases, and 5 bases lay outside the gene matches. The CDR3: CSVETGQNTEAFF. CDR3 bases: TGCAGCGTGGAGACAGGGCAGAACACTGAAGCTTTCTTT.

The V call is TRBV7-2, the J call TRBJ1-2; tentative D call: TRBD1 (5 bases). Germline V gene lookup returns CDR1 SGHTA and CDR2 FQGNSA. The CDR3 runs 15 residues. With 5 bases removed from V and 8 bases from J, the gap between germline ends came to 21 bases. The DNA for the CDR3 is TGTGCCAGCAGCACGGGGCTGGGAGACGAAGCGGGCTACACCTTC. Amino acids: CASSTGLGDEAGYTF.

This clonotype was seen just once. This chain uses TRBV24-1 with TRBJ1-5; D uncertain. The ends were cut back, 4 bases at V and 7 bases at J, with 10 bases in the middle. CDR3 length equals 13 residues. Germline CDR1 is KGHDR and CDR2 is SFDVKD. CDR3 sequence: CATSERAFQPQHF. In DNA form, the CDR3 reads TGTGCCACCAGTGAACGGGCGTTCCAGCCCCAGCATTTT.

This clonotype was detected many times. A much larger clone differs from this one at a single base, so this may be a read error. The chain joins TRBV15 to TRBJ2-4, with D tentatively TRBD1 or TRBD2 (5 bases each). The CDR3 length is 13 residues. Trimming took off 1 base at V and 6 bases at J, with 7 bases between the two ends. The germline gives CDR1 LNHNV, CDR2 YYDKDF (reference sequence). The DNA for the CDR3 is TGTGCCACCAGCAGAGTGGGGGTAAACATTCAGTACTTC. It yields the protein CATSRVGVNIQYF.

This clonotype was detected ten times or more. The chain joins TRBV6-5 to TRBJ1-5; possibly TRBD1 for D (5 bases). CDR1 is MNHEY, CDR2 SVGAGI, per germline. The CDR3 is 14 residues long. The V gene lost 4 bases and the J gene lost 7 bases, with 14 bases spanning the gap. The CDR3, as DNA: TGTGCCAGCAGTTTAGTCCCCGGGGGGCAGCCCCAGCATTTT. Residues: CASSLVPGGQPQHF.

This clonotype was seen ten or more times. V and J are TRBV6-1 and TRBJ1-5; D might be TRBD1 (6 bases). CDR3 length: 17 amino acids. Deletions cut 10 bases from V and 0 bases from J, with 22 bases between. Germline V gene lookup returns CDR1 MNHNS and CDR2 SASEGT. CDR3 amino acids: CATGRGHLDYSNQPQHF. DNA for the CDR3: TGTGCCACAGGGAGGGGACATTTAGATTATAGCAATCAGCCCCAGCATTTT.

The sample holds one count of this clonotype. This chain connects TRBV7-6 to TRBJ2-7, with a tentative D call TRBD2 (6 bases). The CDR3 loop spans 15 amino acids. Germline V gene sequence: CDR1 SGHVS, CDR2 FNYEAQ. V was clipped by 3 bases and J by 0 bases, with 12 bases between them. The CDR3 region is CASSLGSGPSYEQYF. CDR3 DNA: TGTGCCAGCAGCTTGGGTAGCGGACCCTCCTACGAGCAGTACTTC.

This sequence joins TRBV2 and TRBJ1-1, with unresolved D. CDR1 SNHLY and CDR2 FYNNEI come from the germline V gene. The CDR3 extends over 15 amino acids. V lost 1 base and J lost 11, with 20 bases in between. The CDR3 nucleotides read TGTGCCAGCAGTGAAGTGCCTAGCGGGAGGGCCGACGCTTTCTTT. It encodes CASSEVPSGRADAFF.

The V and J genes are TRBV10-3 and TRBJ2-3; tentative D call: TRBD2 (5 bases). In germline, CDR1 is ENHRY, CDR2 SYGVKD. CDR3 size: 12 residues. V gave up 5 bases and J gave up 5 bases, with 8 bases separating them. The CDR3 DNA follows: TGTGCCATCAGTCGAGAGGGAGATACGCAGTATTTT. This encodes CAISREGDTQYF.

The chain recombines TRBV4-2 with TRBJ2-5; D could derive from TRBD1 or TRBD2 (5 bases each). V dropped 1 base and J dropped 0 bases, with 6 bases sitting between them. The CDR3 length is 14 residues. CDR1 LGHNA and CDR2 YNFKEQ come from the germline V gene. This chain's CDR3 is CASSQVGDQETQYF. The CDR3 DNA is TGTGCCAGCAGCCAAGTGGGGGACCAAGAGACCCAGTACTTC.

Many counts were recorded for this clonotype. The J gene is TRBJ1-1, the V gene TRBV5-1; D is undetermined. This CDR3 contains 16 residues. Germline CDR1 and CDR2: SGHRS and YFSETQ. The V and J ends lost 0 bases and 0 bases respectively, with 12 bases between them. The CDR3 loop is CASSLVIGLMNTEAFF. The CDR3 DNA reads as TGCGCCAGCAGCTTGGTAATAGGGTTAATGAACACTGAAGCTTTCTTT.

The sample holds one count of this clonotype. The CDR3 does not end in the conserved phenylalanine or tryptophan, so this is likely a read error. This chain uses TRBV11-2 with TRBJ1-2; 7 bases match TRBD1. The CDR3 loop spans 14 amino acids. Germline CDR1 SGHAT, CDR2 FQNNGV. Trimming cost V 5 bases and J 4 bases; bases outside gene matches: 7. The CDR3 nucleotides read TGTGCCAGCAGCCAAAACAGGGGAAGCTATGGCTACACCCTC. Its translation is CASSQNRGSYGYTL.

Notes on this clonotype: The final CDR3 position lacks the conserved phenylalanine or tryptophan, pointing to a likely read error. The chain employs TRBV2 and TRBJ2-7, with TRBD2 matching over 14 bases. After removal of 3 bases from V and 3 bases from J, the junction contained 10 bases not matched to a gene. The germline gives CDR1 SNHLY, CDR2 FYNNEI. CDR3 length: 18 amino acids. CDR3 nucleotides: TGTGCCAGCAGTGACCCGGGACTAGCGGGAGTTGGGTTCTACGAGCAGTACCTC. It specifies CASSDPGLAGVGFYEQYL.

This clonotype was counted ten times or more. This is likely a read error, given that the CDR3 carries no conserved phenylalanine or tryptophan at its end. The chain employs TRBV7-9 and TRBJ1-3; TRBD1 matches 8 bases. CDR3 size: 16 residues. From germline, CDR1 is SEHNR and CDR2 FQNEAQ (reference sequence). V gave up 1 base and J gave up 4 bases; unmatched junction bases: 6. The CDR3 protein is CASSLEQGVGGNTIYS. The CDR3 DNA reads as TGTGCCAGCAGCTTAGAACAGGGGGTCGGCGGAAACACCATATATTCT.

This clonotype was observed many times. V is TRBV4-1 and J is TRBJ2-3; 9 nucleotides align to TRBD2. This CDR3 has 16 amino acids. Per the germline V gene, CDR1 is MGHRA and CDR2 is YSYEKL. V trimming: 2 bases; J trimming: 0 bases; junction bases outside the gene matches: 3. DNA for the CDR3: TGCGCCAGCAGCCAACAGACTAGCGGTAGCACAGATACGCAGTATTTT. Translating it yields CASSQQTSGSTDTQYF.

This clonotype was observed at least ten times. V is TRBV5-1 and J is TRBJ2-2; 9 positions agree with TRBD1. From germline, CDR1 is SGHRS and CDR2 YFSETQ. Trimming cost V 5 bases and J 4 bases; bases outside gene matches: 6. The CDR3 loop spans 15 amino acids. The CDR3 reads CASRRTGVPTGELFF. The CDR3 DNA follows: TGCGCCAGCAGGCGGACAGGGGTCCCCACCGGGGAGCTGTTTTTT. Full variable domain (missing parts from reference TRBV5-1 and TRBJ2-2): KAGVTQTPRYLIKTRGQQVTLSCSPISGHRSVSWYQQTPGQGLQFLFEYFSETQRNKGNFPGRFSGRQFSNSRSEMNVSTLELGDSALYLCASRRTGVPTGELFFGEGSRLTVL.

This clonotype was observed once. The chain links TRBV9 to TRBJ1-5; D might be TRBD1 (6 bases). V gave up 0 bases and J gave up 4 bases, with 8 bases separating them. Germline values: CDR1 SGDLS, CDR2 YYNGEE. The CDR3 consists of 14 residues. CDR3 DNA sequence: TGTGCCAGCAGCGTAGGGGACATTAATCAGCCCCAGCATTTT. As protein: CASSVGDINQPQHF.

About this clonotype itself: A read error is possible here, since a much larger clone lies one base away. No conserved phenylalanine or tryptophan ends this CDR3, so it is likely a read error. The chain recombines TRBV3-1 with TRBJ2-5, with D unresolved. V was shortened by 0 bases and J by 2 bases, with 7 bases between the two germline ends. This CDR3 is built from 14 residues. Germline CDR1 reads LGHDT; CDR2 reads YNNKEL (reference sequence). CDR3 sequence reads: CASSQEPQQETQYV. DNA of the CDR3: TGTGCCAGCAGCCAAGAACCTCAACAAGAGACCCAGTACGTC.

This clonotype was observed at least ten times. The V and J genes are TRBV6-1 and TRBJ2-5, with no clear D. Germline loops: CDR1 MNHNS, CDR2 SASEGT. V was pared by 1 base and J by 4 bases, with 10 bases between. CDR3 length equals 14 residues. CDR3 loop: CASSEGRRAETQYF. The CDR3 DNA is TGTGCCAGCAGTGAAGGTAGACGGGCAGAGACCCAGTACTTC.

There are many counts of this clonotype. This chain joins TRBV12-3 or TRBV12-4 and TRBJ2-5; the D gene is possibly TRBD1 (6 bases). With 1 base removed from V and 6 bases from J, the gap between germline ends came to 9 bases. The CDR3 is 13 residues long. This CDR3 reads CASSLGGRKTQYF. For the CDR3, the DNA is TGTGCCAGCAGTTTAGGGGGGCGGAAGACCCAGTACTTC.

This clonotype was seen at least ten times. This may stem from a read error, because a much larger clone lies one nucleotide away. This rearrangement joins TRBV2 to TRBJ2-3, with D possibly being TRBD1 (6 bases). The CDR3 runs to 14 residues. The germline gives CDR1 SNHLY, CDR2 FYNNEI. CDR3 sequence reads: CATLSGQLTGTQYF. The CDR3 coding sequence is TGTGCCACTCTGTCGGGACAACTCACAGGTACGCAGTATTTT.